The 11 T cell receptor beta chains presented below share a single source sample, sequenced in a study of Tregs in tolerant kidney transplant recipients. Some clones are missing from TCRdb's copy, which holds only in-frame ones; the method was immunoSEQ multiplex PCR. This table holds roughly 250,000 clones, around 82% found once. Sequencing input: CD4+ T cells from blood. These receptors all come from a human donor in good health.

A few counts support this clone. CDR3 residues: CASRRQGAGGYTF. CDR3 coding DNA: TGTGCCAGCAGACGACAGGGGGCGGGAGGCTACACCTTC. The chain uses TRBV6-6 and TRBJ1-2; 10 bases are shared with TRBD1. After removal of 6 bases from V and 8 bases from J, the junction contained 6 bases not matched to a gene. Germline V CDR1 and CDR2: MNHNY, SVGAGI (reference sequence). The CDR3 is 13 amino acids.

The chain has TRBV18 and TRBJ2-1; maybe TRBD1 (5 bases). The germline V gene has CDR1 KGHSH and CDR2 LQKENI. The CDR3 contains 16 residues. Trimming pared 0 bases from V and 8 bases from J, leaving 17 bases between. In DNA form, the CDR3 reads TGTGCCAGCTCACCACCGGGGCAGGGTCACCTTGATGAGCAGTTCTTC. Amino acid sequence: CASSPPGQGHLDEQFF.

The chain joins TRBV13 to TRBJ2-2; D might be TRBD1 or TRBD2, each matching 5 bases. The CDR3 spans 15 residues. The germline CDR1 and CDR2 sequences are PRHDT and FYEKMQ (reference sequence). V lost 3 bases and J lost 6, with 14 bases in between. In DNA, the CDR3 is TGTGCCAGCAGCTTCCTAGGTCGGGGCGCCGGGGAGCTGTTTTTT. Amino acids: CASSFLGRGAGELFF.

The chain is built from TRBV9 and TRBJ2-7; 10 bases fit TRBD1. From germline, CDR1 is SGDLS and CDR2 YYNGEE. The CDR3 covers 14 residues. The junction had 5 bases not matched to a gene; V was cut back by 3 bases and J by 5 bases. CDR3 sequence (DNA): TGTGCCAGCAGCGCCCTGACAGGGGGCGACGAGCAGTACTTC. It encodes CASSALTGGDEQYF.

The rearrangement links TRBV5-4 to TRBJ2-1; D unresolved. Germline CDR1 reads SGHNT; CDR2 reads YYREEE (reference sequence). The CDR3 is made up of 11 amino acids. The V and J ends lost 3 bases and 10 bases respectively, with 8 bases between them. DNA of the CDR3: TGTGCCAGCAGCTCCCGTTGGGAGCAGTTCTTC. It specifies CASSSRWEQFF.

The rearrangement uses TRBV19 and TRBJ2-1; weak D call: TRBD1 (5 bases). Germline assignment: CDR1 LNHDA and CDR2 SQIVND (reference sequence). The CDR3 length is 16 residues. V lost 2 bases and J lost 0, with 11 bases in between. The CDR3 coding sequence is TGTGCCAGTAGTATACAGGGATCCAGCTCCTACAATGAGCAGTTCTTC. Its translation: CASSIQGSSSYNEQFF.

V gene TRBV2 combines with J gene TRBJ2-3, with 9 bases that match TRBD2. This CDR3 has 15 amino acids. V shed 7 bases, J shed 1 base, and the junction held 6 bases outside the gene matches. CDR1 and CDR2 from the germline V gene are SNHLY and FYNNEI. The CDR3 protein is CASNLSGRGTDTQYF. The CDR3 DNA is TGTGCCAGCAACCTTAGCGGGAGAGGCACAGATACGCAGTATTTT.

This clone is a singleton in its sample. V usage is TRBV10-3 and J usage is TRBJ1-2, with D hard to call. Trimming removed 4 bases from V and 0 bases from J, with 9 bases in between. Germline V lookup: CDR1 ENHRY, CDR2 SYGVKD. This CDR3 has 14 residues. The CDR3 bases are TGTGCCATCAGTGGCCAGGAGCCTAACTATGGCTACACCTTC. Translated: CAISGQEPNYGYTF.

This clone was observed a single time. One junction end does not reproduce the germline sequence, and a read error may be involved. The chain couples TRBV7-2 to TRBJ2-5; 11 bases are shared with TRBD2. Germline loops: CDR1 SGHTA, CDR2 FQGNSA. There are 14 residues in the CDR3. CDR3 amino acids: CASSLAGGRETQYF. The CDR3 bases are TGTGCCAGCAGCCTAGCGGGGGGCCGAGAGACCCAGTACTTC.

The chain is built from TRBV15 and TRBJ2-1, with 12 bases identical to TRBD2. J lost 0 bases, V lost 3 bases, and 6 bases had no gene match. This CDR3 has 18 residues. In germline, CDR1 is LNHNV, CDR2 YYDKDF (reference sequence). CDR3 sequence (DNA): TGTGCCACCAGCAGGACTAGCGGGAGCCTTAGCTCCTACAATGAGCAGTTCTTC. It codes for CATSRTSGSLSSYNEQFF.

V gene TRBV25-1 combines with J gene TRBJ1-2, with D possibly matching TRBD1 (6 bases). With 5 bases removed from V and 6 bases from J, the gap between germline ends came to 13 bases. The germline V gene encodes CDR1 MGHDK and CDR2 SYGVNS. This CDR3 spans 13 amino acids. Written as DNA, the CDR3 is TGTGCCAGCAGTCGGACAGAAGGTCATGGCTACACCTTC. Its protein is CASSRTEGHGYTF.